Listed below are T cell receptor beta chains from one sample, sequenced in a study of human T cells and chemical hapten exposure. MiXCR, applied by TCRdb to the RACE reads, yields one record per CDR3 protein. The repertoire consists of some 79,000 distinct CDR3 sequences, with approximately 11% occurring once and the leading ten covering about 4%. The sample here was whole blood, taken in connection with sensitization to the hapten diphenylcyclopropenone (DPC). These receptors originate from a woman between 50 and 59 years old with alopecia areata. Some clones in this sample may be carry-over from other donors' samples. CDR3s include the opening cysteine and the closing phenylalanine or tryptophan. D genes are given only for firm matches. Size is stated for part of the rows, as once, few or many counts, or as a class when the clone is expanded.

clone size	D gene	V gene	J gene	CDR3 protein	CDR3 DNA
many	-	TRBV7-2	TRBJ2-4	CASKPRQGNIQYF	TGTGCCAGCAAGCCCCGCCAGGGAAACATTCAGTACTTC
many	-	TRBV18	TRBJ2-3	CASSPPSVGPQYF	TGTGCCAGCTCACCCCCCTCGGTGGGGCCCCAGTATTTT
many	-	TRBV5-1	TRBJ2-7	CASSLSLAPSYEQYF	TGCGCCAGCAGCTTAAGTTTAGCGCCGTCCTACGAGCAGTACTTC
few	TRBD1	TRBV11-2	TRBJ2-1	CASSSGTGTHNEQFF	TGTGCCAGCAGCTCCGGGACAGGAACCCACAATGAGCAGTTCTTC
few	-	TRBV9	TRBJ2-2	CASSVVPESNTGELFF	TGTGCCAGCAGCGTGGTACCCGAGTCGAACACCGGGGAGCTGTTTTTT
many	TRBD1	TRBV6-5	TRBJ1-5	CASSSRQGYQPQHF	TGTGCCAGCAGTTCAAGACAGGGCTATCAGCCCCAGCATTTT
-	-	TRBV28	TRBJ1-5	CATTWGYSNQPQHF	TGTGCCACAACATGGGGGTATAGCAATCAGCCCCAGCATTTT
-	-	TRBV20-1	TRBJ2-1	CSASRRAYNEQFF	TGCAGTGCTAGCCGCCGGGCATACAATGAGCAGTTCTTC
few	TRBD1	TRBV12-3/TRBV12-4	TRBJ2-4	CASSPTGVKNIQYF	TGTGCCAGCAGTCCAACAGGGGTCAAAAACATTCAGTACTTC
-	-	TRBV7-2	TRBJ1-5	CASSLSSGQLNQPQHF	TGTGCCAGCAGCTTATCCTCAGGACAGCTAAATCAGCCCCAGCATTTT
many	TRBD1	TRBV19	TRBJ2-3	CASSIGTGGDTQYF	TGTGCCAGTAGTATAGGGACAGGGGGAGATACGCAGTATTTT
many	TRBD2	TRBV29-1	TRBJ2-5	CSVSGREETQYF	TGCAGCGTTAGCGGGAGGGAAGAGACCCAGTACTTC
many	-	TRBV5-1	TRBJ2-7	CASSHSGAGENEQYF	TGCGCCAGCAGCCACTCGGGGGCCGGGGAGAACGAGCAGTACTTC
-	-	TRBV24-1	TRBJ2-7	CATSDGTSYEQYF	TGTGCCACCAGTGACGGGACTTCCTACGAGCAGTACTTC
many	TRBD2	TRBV2	TRBJ2-3	CASKKQREKDTQYF	TGTGCCAGCAAGAAACAGCGGGAGAAAGATACGCAGTATTTT
few	-	TRBV9	TRBJ2-1	CASSVAGASYNEQFF	TGTGCCAGCAGCGTAGCAGGGGCCTCCTACAATGAGCAGTTCTTC
many	TRBD1	TRBV4-3	TRBJ1-3	CASSRGQVGWDTIYF	TGCGCCAGCAGCCGGGGACAGGTTGGCTGGGACACCATATATTTT
many	TRBD2	TRBV6-4	TRBJ2-7	CASSDGLAGGLISYEQYF	TGTGCCAGCAGTGACGGTCTAGCGGGAGGGCTGATCTCCTACGAGCAGTACTTC
many	-	TRBV7-3	TRBJ2-7	CASSFREGDEQYF	TGTGCCAGCAGCTTCAGGGAAGGGGACGAGCAGTACTTC
few	-	TRBV7-8	TRBJ2-7	CASSQTESYEQYF	TGTGCCAGCAGCCAGACAGAGTCCTACGAGCAGTACTTC
few	TRBD2	TRBV6-2/TRBV6-3	TRBJ2-1	CASSYSGTRGGNEQFF	TGTGCCAGCAGTTACTCGGGGACCCGGGGGGGCAATGAGCAGTTCTTC
many	-	TRBV3-1	TRBJ1-3	CASSTLSSGNTIYF	TGTGCCAGCAGCACGCTAAGCTCTGGAAACACCATATATTTT
few	TRBD1	TRBV18	TRBJ2-7	CASSRLDRAYEQYF	TGTGCCAGCTCCCGATTGGACAGGGCCTACGAGCAGTACTTC
few	-	TRBV13	TRBJ2-7	CASSTLGAGSESGEQYF	TGTGCCAGCAGCACCCTCGGGGCGGGATCAGAATCGGGCGAGCAGTACTTC
few	TRBD1	TRBV6-5	TRBJ2-1	CASSSQGAAYNEQFF	TGTGCCAGCAGTTCCCAGGGGGCGGCCTACAATGAGCAGTTCTTC
few	TRBD2	TRBV3-1	TRBJ2-3	CASSQGLAGDQRSQYF	TGTGCCAGCAGCCAAGGGCTAGCGGGAGACCAACGATCGCAGTATTTT
-	-	TRBV4-2	TRBJ2-3	CASSQEGTSTDTQYF	TGTGCCAGCAGCCAAGAGGGTACTAGCACAGATACGCAGTATTTT
-	-	TRBV12-3/TRBV12-4	TRBJ2-7	CASSSDVYEQYF	TGTGCCAGCAGTTCCGACGTCTACGAGCAGTACTTC
few	-	TRBV7-2	TRBJ1-3	CASSPNGQIRNTIYF	TGTGCCAGCAGCCCGAACGGTCAGATCCGGAACACCATATATTTT
-	-	TRBV28	TRBJ2-5	CASSLERTQYF	TGTGCCAGCAGTTTAGAGCGGACCCAGTACTTC
many	-	TRBV2	TRBJ1-2	CASTWRQGPHGYTF	TGTGCCAGCACCTGGCGCCAGGGGCCCCATGGCTACACCTTC
-	TRBD1	TRBV18	TRBJ2-7	CASSRGQFDEQYF	TGTGCCAGCTCACGGGGACAGTTCGACGAGCAGTACTTC
many	-	TRBV19	TRBJ2-7	CASTPREGEQYF	TGTGCCAGTACCCCCCGGGAAGGCGAGCAGTACTTC
few	-	TRBV5-1	TRBJ2-7	CASSLAPGYNYEQYF	TGCGCCAGCAGCTTGGCTCCGGGTTACAACTACGAGCAGTACTTC
many	-	TRBV5-4	TRBJ1-2	CASTNYVHTGYGYTF	TGTGCCAGCACCAATTACGTCCATACAGGGTATGGCTACACCTTC
many	-	TRBV12-3/TRBV12-4	TRBJ2-5	CASSLRGETQYF	TGTGCCAGCAGTTTAAGGGGGGAGACCCAGTACTTC
few	TRBD1	TRBV7-2	TRBJ1-6	CASSLEGLGQGARNSPLHF	TGTGCCAGCAGCTTAGAAGGCTTGGGACAGGGGGCACGGAATTCACCCCTCCACTTT
many	TRBD2	TRBV12-3/TRBV12-4	TRBJ2-7	CASSSGLVFHEQYF	TGTGCCAGCAGTTCGGGACTAGTCTTCCACGAGCAGTACTTC
few	-	TRBV2	TRBJ2-3	CASSTHGLNTDTQYF	TGTGCCAGCAGTACTCACGGGTTAAACACAGATACGCAGTATTTT
many	-	TRBV6-2/TRBV6-3	TRBJ2-5	CASSYSRETQYF	TGTGCCAGCAGTTACTCGAGAGAGACCCAGTACTTC
many	-	TRBV28	TRBJ2-3	CASKEEGWTDTQYF	TGTGCCAGCAAGGAGGAGGGGTGGACAGATACGCAGTATTTT
-	TRBD1	TRBV5-1	TRBJ2-1	CASIRDRFENEQFF	TGCGCCAGTATCCGGGACAGGTTTGAGAATGAGCAGTTCTTC
few	-	TRBV6-5	TRBJ2-6	CASSSILGSGANVLTF	TGTGCCAGCAGTTCGATTTTGGGCTCTGGGGCCAACGTCCTGACTTTC
-	-	TRBV28	TRBJ2-2	CASSGMNTGELFF	TGTGCCAGCAGTGGAATGAACACCGGGGAGCTGTTTTTT
many	TRBD1	TRBV7-6	TRBJ2-3	CASSLMTGGGTDTQYF	TGTGCCAGCAGCTTAATGACAGGGGGCGGGACAGATACGCAGTATTTT
-	TRBD1	TRBV18	TRBJ2-7	CASSPRDSGEQYF	TGTGCCAGCTCACCCCGGGACAGTGGGGAGCAGTACTTC
few	-	TRBV4-3	TRBJ2-1	CASSRLAPDEQFF	TGCGCCAGCAGCCGGCTAGCACCCGATGAGCAGTTCTTC
many	TRBD2	TRBV4-2	TRBJ2-1	CASSQAGTSSYNEQFF	TGTGCCAGCAGCCAAGCCGGGACTAGCTCTTACAATGAGCAGTTCTTC
many	-	TRBV12-3/TRBV12-4	TRBJ2-3	CASSLLSMGADTQYF	TGTGCCAGCAGCCTCCTTAGCATGGGCGCAGATACGCAGTATTTT
few	TRBD2	TRBV12-3/TRBV12-4	TRBJ2-1	CASSLSSAQGSLAGFSYNEQFF	TGTGCCAGCAGTTTATCCTCCGCACAGGGGTCACTAGCGGGATTCTCCTACAATGAGCAGTTCTTC
many	-	TRBV12-3/TRBV12-4	TRBJ1-4	CASSLGTQGVREKLFF	TGTGCCAGCAGTTTGGGGACCCAGGGCGTTCGGGAAAAACTGTTTTTT
many	-	TRBV18	TRBJ1-1	CASSPSGGMNTEAFF	TGTGCCAGCTCACCAAGTGGGGGAATGAACACTGAAGCTTTCTTT
many	-	TRBV7-2	TRBJ2-7	CASSLDRSSYEQYF	TGTGCCAGCAGCTTAGACAGGAGCTCCTACGAGCAGTACTTC
-	-	TRBV4-3	TRBJ2-6	CASSQDVSISGANVLTF	TGCGCCAGCAGCCAGGATGTGTCCATCTCGGGGGCCAACGTCCTGACTTTC
few	-	TRBV28	TRBJ2-7	CASRGGGTADYEQYF	TGTGCCAGCAGGGGAGGCGGGACAGCGGACTACGAGCAGTACTTC
few	-	TRBV7-8	TRBJ2-5	CASSLALGRGQETQYF	TGTGCCAGCAGCTTAGCCTTGGGGCGCGGTCAAGAGACCCAGTACTTC
few	TRBD2	TRBV5-1	TRBJ2-7	CASSLVPGGEYEQYF	TGCGCCAGCAGCTTGGTACCGGGAGGCGAATACGAGCAGTACTTC
many	TRBD2	TRBV20-1	TRBJ2-3	CSARVPSGIKTDTQYF	TGCAGTGCTAGAGTCCCTAGCGGGATCAAGACAGATACGCAGTATTTT
-	TRBD1	TRBV11-3	TRBJ1-4	CASSTRTGNNEKLFF	TGTGCCAGCAGCACTCGGACAGGGAATAATGAAAAACTGTTTTTT
few	TRBD1	TRBV20-1	TRBJ1-5	CSARTGRNQPQHF	TGCAGTGCAAGGACAGGTCGCAATCAGCCCCAGCATTTT